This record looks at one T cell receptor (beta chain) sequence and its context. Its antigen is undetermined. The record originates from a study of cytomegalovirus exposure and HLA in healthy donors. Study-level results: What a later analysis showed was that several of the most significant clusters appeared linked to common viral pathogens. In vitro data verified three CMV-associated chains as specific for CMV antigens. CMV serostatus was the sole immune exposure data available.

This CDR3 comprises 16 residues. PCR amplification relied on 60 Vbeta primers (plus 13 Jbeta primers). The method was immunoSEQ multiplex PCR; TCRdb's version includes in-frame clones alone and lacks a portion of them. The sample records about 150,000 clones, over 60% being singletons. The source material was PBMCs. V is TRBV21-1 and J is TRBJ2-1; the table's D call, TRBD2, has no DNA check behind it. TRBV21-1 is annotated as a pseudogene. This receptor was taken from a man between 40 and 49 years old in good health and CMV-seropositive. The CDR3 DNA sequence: TGTGCCAGCATCAAGTCCCCGGCTAGCGGGAACAATGAGCAGTTCTTC. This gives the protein CASIKSPASGNNEQFF.